This entry lists 11 T cell receptor beta chains sequenced from one sample in a study of shared clonotypes between healthy human individuals. The table came from immunoSEQ multiplex PCR; TCRdb's copy has only in-frame clones and leaves some out. This table has about 2 million clones, 85% to 95% appearing once. The sample was naive CD4+ T cells sorted from blood. The subset was: CD45RA+ positively selected. The source of these receptors is a young man in good health.

In the case of this clone: Other DNA sequences in this sample translate to the same CDR3. V and J are TRBV7-2 and TRBJ2-7, with 7 bases fitting TRBD2. Trimming at V came to 0 bases and at J to 6 bases, leaving 2 bases not matched to a gene. The V gene's germline CDR1 is SGHTA and CDR2 FQGNSA. The CDR3 covers 13 residues. The CDR3 sequence: CASSLAGGSEQYF. The DNA of the CDR3 is TGTGCCAGCAGCTTAGCGGGAGGGAGCGAGCAGTACTTC.

The chain recombines TRBV7-2 with TRBJ1-6; no reliable D call. Trimming took 0 bases from V and 8 from J, leaving 17 bases between them. The V gene's germline CDR1 is SGHTA and CDR2 FQGNSA. The CDR3 runs to 17 residues. CDR3 region: CASSLAVSDRSDSPLHF. CDR3 DNA sequence: TGTGCCAGCAGCTTAGCTGTTTCCGATCGTTCGGATTCACCCCTCCACTTT.

The genes are TRBV2 and TRBJ2-3; D ambiguous. V gave up 3 bases and J gave up 4 bases, with 8 bases separating them. Germline assignment: CDR1 SNHLY and CDR2 FYNNEI. This CDR3 has 13 amino acids. This chain's CDR3 is CASSDPPPDTQYF. In DNA form, the CDR3 reads TGTGCCAGCAGTGATCCGCCGCCAGATACGCAGTATTTT.

The chain joins TRBV5-1 to TRBJ1-3; 8 nucleotides line up with TRBD1. V trimming: 4 bases; J trimming: 0 bases; junction bases outside the gene matches: 6. The CDR3 contains 16 residues. Germline CDR1 reads SGHRS; CDR2 reads YFSETQ. As DNA, the CDR3 is TGCGCCAGCAGCCTCCTCGGACAGGGCTCTGGAAACACCATATATTTT. It yields the protein CASSLLGQGSGNTIYF.

The rearrangement joins TRBV6-1 to TRBJ2-3; D is unclear. Germline CDR1 reads MNHNS; CDR2 reads SASEGT. The CDR3 loop spans 12 amino acids. The V and J ends lost 1 base and 11 bases respectively, with 10 bases between them. The CDR3 reads CASSEDWLMQYF. In nucleotides, the CDR3 is TGTGCCAGCAGTGAAGACTGGCTTATGCAGTATTTT.

The chain joins TRBV7-9 to TRBJ1-4, with 8 nucleotides matching TRBD1. The CDR3 is 16 residues long. CDR1 and CDR2 (germline): SEHNR, FQNEAQ (reference sequence). The junction had 9 bases not matched to a gene; V was cut back by 6 bases and J by 3 bases. CDR3 sequence reads: CASSPAPDRANEKLFF. The CDR3 DNA sequence: TGTGCCAGCAGTCCGGCACCGGACAGGGCTAATGAAAAACTGTTTTTT.

The J gene is TRBJ1-2, the V gene TRBV5-4, with 8 bases identical to TRBD1. Looked up from germline, CDR1 is SGHNT and CDR2 is YYREEE (reference sequence). Trimming at V came to 2 bases and at J to 4 bases, leaving 4 bases not matched to a gene. The CDR3 runs 14 residues. The CDR3 nucleotides read TGTGCCAGCAGCTTCCCAGGGGGCCTCTATGGCTACACCTTC. Its translation: CASSFPGGLYGYTF.

This rearrangement joins TRBV7-2 to TRBJ1-5; D might be TRBD1 (5 bases). V dropped 4 bases and J dropped 4 bases, with 11 bases sitting between them. Germline CDR1 and CDR2: SGHTA and FQGNSA. CDR3 length equals 14 residues. The CDR3 DNA follows: TGTGCCAGCAGCTCCGGGGACGGGAATCAGCCCCAGCATTTT. Amino acid sequence: CASSSGDGNQPQHF.

J is TRBJ2-3 and V is TRBV18, with 11 bases matching TRBD2. Germline values: CDR1 KGHSH, CDR2 LQKENI. V lost 2 bases and J lost 2; bases outside the gene matches: 3. The CDR3 runs to 16 residues. In DNA form, the CDR3 reads TGTGCCAGCTCACCAAAGACTAGCGGGGCCACAGATACGCAGTATTTT. Its translation: CASSPKTSGATDTQYF.

This sequence joins TRBV19 and TRBJ2-2, with D possibly matching TRBD2 (6 bases). V was trimmed by 2 bases and J by 1 base, leaving 14 bases between them. This CDR3 comprises 17 residues. Germline V gene sequence: CDR1 LNHDA, CDR2 SQIVND (reference sequence). This chain's CDR3 is CASSIPRDWKNTGELFF. As DNA, the CDR3 is TGTGCCAGTAGTATACCCCGGGACTGGAAGAACACCGGGGAGCTGTTTTTT.

This chain links TRBV18 with TRBJ2-5; the D is unclear. The germline V and J ends were trimmed by 0 bases and 3 bases, with 11 bases remaining between them. The CDR3 runs to 15 residues. Germline lookup yields CDR1 KGHSH and CDR2 LQKENI. The CDR3 DNA reads TGTGCCAGCTCACCACCGATGGTCCCCGAAGAGACCCAGTACTTC. Amino acid sequence: CASSPPMVPEETQYF.